These 21 T cell receptor beta chains were sequenced from one sample in a study of CD8 T cells in ankylosing spondylitis. TCRdb analysed the 5' RACE reads with MiXCR anew, one entry per CDR3 protein. The table shows roughly 38,000 distinct CDR3 sequences, with approximately 15% occurring only once. What was sequenced was blood. Every receptor here comes from a male donor with ankylosing spondylitis or in good health (not recorded which).

This clonotype was detected only a few times. The V and J genes are TRBV28 and TRBJ2-4, with TRBD1 as a possible D gene (7 bases). The V gene's germline CDR1 is MDHEN and CDR2 SYDVKM. The CDR3 runs 16 residues. V shed 3 bases and J shed 3 bases, with 15 bases lying between them. CDR3 sequence (DNA): TGTGCCAGCAGTTTGAACGGCAGGGGGGTCAAAAACATTCAGTACTTC. It yields the protein CASSLNGRGVKNIQYF.

The V and J genes are TRBV24-1 and TRBJ2-2, with 8 bases fitting TRBD1. The V and J ends lost 3 bases and 3 bases, in that order; junction bases with no gene match: 5. The V gene's germline CDR1 is KGHDR and CDR2 SFDVKD. This CDR3 spans 16 amino acids. In nucleotides, the CDR3 is TGTGCCACCAGTGATCAGGACAGGGCATACACCGGGGAGCTGTTTTTT. Translated: CATSDQDRAYTGELFF.

This clonotype was counted between two and nine times. This chain uses TRBV7-9 with TRBJ1-2; D unclear. CDR1 is SEHNR and CDR2 is FQNEAQ in the germline V gene (reference sequence). This CDR3 has 14 amino acids. The V gene lost 5 bases and the J gene lost 0 bases, with 10 bases spanning the gap. The CDR3, as DNA: TGTGCCAGCAGCCTTTTGGGGACTAACTATGGCTACACCTTC. As protein: CASSLLGTNYGYTF. The full variable domain, rest sourced from reference TRBV7-9 and TRBJ1-2, is DTGVSQNPRHKITKRGQNVTFRCDPISEHNRLYWYRQTLGQGPEFLTYFQNEAQLEKSRLLSDRFSAERPKGSFSTLEIQRTEQGDSAMYLCASSLLGTNYGYTFGSGTRLTVV.

This chain joins TRBV24-1 and TRBJ2-7; 7 positions match TRBD2. The V gene's germline CDR1 is KGHDR and CDR2 SFDVKD. The V segment lost 4 bases and the J segment 2 bases; nucleotides outside the gene matches: 4. CDR3 length: 14 amino acids. The CDR3, as DNA: TGTGCCACCAGTGACCCCGGGACTACCTACGAGCAGTACGTC. It encodes CATSDPGTTYEQYV.

This clonotype was observed a handful of times. The chain recombines TRBV28 with TRBJ2-1, with TRBD1 matching 8 bases. V shed 5 bases and J 6 bases; nucleotides not matched to a gene: 3. Germline lookup yields CDR1 MDHEN and CDR2 SYDVKM. The CDR3 loop spans 13 amino acids. In DNA, the CDR3 is TGTGCCAGCAGTATAACAGGGGGCAATGAGCAGTTCTTC. Protein product: CASSITGGNEQFF.

This clonotype showed up many times. The chain is built from TRBV7-2 and TRBJ2-3, with TRBD2 matching over 7 bases. The CDR3 has 14 amino acids. Germline V CDR1 and CDR2: SGHTA, FQGNSA. Trimming cost V 4 bases and J 3 bases; bases outside gene matches: 4. CDR3 DNA: TGTGCCAGCAGCTGGCGCGGGGGAACAGATACGCAGTATTTT. Translated, it gives CASSWRGGTDTQYF.

A few counts support this clonotype. CDR3 residues: CASSSLLTGLNTEAFF. CDR3 in DNA: TGTGCCAGCAGTTCCCTCCTGACAGGCCTGAACACTGAAGCTTTCTTT. The rearrangement links TRBV28 to TRBJ1-1, with D possibly matching TRBD1 (6 bases). CDR1 is MDHEN, CDR2 SYDVKM, per germline. V shed 4 bases and J shed 0 bases, with 15 bases lying between them. This CDR3 is 16 amino acids long.

The chain joins TRBV5-5 to TRBJ2-5, with D possibly being TRBD1 or TRBD2 (5 bases each). Germline-derived CDR1 and CDR2 are SGHKS and YYEKEE (reference sequence). This CDR3 is 15 amino acids long. V shed 4 bases and J shed 2 bases, with 15 bases lying between them. The CDR3 DNA is TGTGCCAGCAGCGGGTTGATGAGGGGACAAGAGACCCAGTACTTC. This translates into CASSGLMRGQETQYF. The complete variable domain, with remaining parts taken from reference TRBV5-5 and TRBJ2-5, reads DAGVTQSPTHLIKTRGQQVTLRCSPISGHKSVSWYQQVLGQGPQFIFQYYEKEERGRGNFPDRFSARQFPNYSSELNVNALLLGDSALYLCASSGLMRGQETQYFGPGTRLLVL.

The V and J genes are TRBV3-1 and TRBJ2-2, with 7 bases identical to TRBD1. Per the germline V gene, CDR1 is LGHDT and CDR2 is YNNKEL (reference sequence). The CDR3 contains 17 residues. V lost 2 bases, J lost 0 bases, and 6 bases stayed unmatched. The CDR3 is CASSQYRGPPNTGELFF. DNA for the CDR3: TGTGCCAGCAGCCAATACAGGGGACCCCCGAACACCGGGGAGCTGTTTTTT.

The chain employs TRBV11-3 and TRBJ2-4; D could derive from TRBD1 or TRBD2 (5 bases each). The V gene's germline CDR1 is SGHNT and CDR2 YENEEA. Trimming took 1 base from V and 7 from J, leaving 14 bases between them. CDR3 length: 15 amino acids. The CDR3 DNA follows: TGTGCCAGCAGCTTAGGTCCGGGGCCCCAGAACATTCAGTACTTC. Translating gives CASSLGPGPQNIQYF.

This clonotype has a handful of counts. V and J are TRBV7-2 and TRBJ2-5; 10 bases line up with TRBD2. CDR3 length: 15 amino acids. Germline values: CDR1 SGHTA, CDR2 FQGNSA. The V gene end was trimmed by 4 bases and the J gene end by 4 bases; junction bases not matched to a gene: 6. The CDR3 loop is CASSSSSGSVETQYF. The CDR3 nucleotides read TGTGCCAGCAGCTCATCTAGCGGGAGTGTAGAGACCCAGTACTTC. Filled out from reference TRBV7-2 and TRBJ2-5, the complete variable domain reads GAGVSQSPSNKVTEKGKDVELRCDPISGHTALYWYRQSLGQGLEFLIYFQGNSAPDKSGLPSDRFSAERTGGSVSTLTIQRTQQEDSAVYLCASSSSSGSVETQYFGPGTRLLVL.

The J gene is TRBJ2-2, the V gene TRBV12-3 or TRBV12-4, with 9 nucleotides matching TRBD1. The CDR3 extends over 16 amino acids. The V segment lost 5 bases and the J segment 3 bases; nucleotides outside the gene matches: 7. The CDR3 DNA reads TGTGCCAGCAGTCCCCGGGACAGGGCTTACACCGGGGAGCTGTTTTTT. Residues: CASSPRDRAYTGELFF.

This clonotype was seen a handful of times. CDR3 region: CASSEYGTLPSEKLFF. The CDR3 DNA reads as TGTGCCAGCAGCGAGTACGGGACACTTCCGAGCGAAAAACTGTTTTTT. This rearrangement joins TRBV9 to TRBJ1-4, with D possibly matching TRBD1 (6 bases). Trimming left V 3 bases short and J 8 bases short, with 20 bases between. The CDR3 loop spans 16 amino acids. CDR1 is SGDLS and CDR2 is YYNGEE in the germline V gene. Full variable domain (remainder filled in from reference TRBV9 and TRBJ1-4): DSGVTQTPKHLITATGQRVTLRCSPRSGDLSVYWYQQSLDQGLQFLIQYYNGEERAKGNILERFSAQQFPDLHSELNLSSLELGDSALYFCASSEYGTLPSEKLFFGSGTQLSVL.

In DNA form, the CDR3 reads TGCAGCGTTGCAGTGGCTGGGGTACCCCAAGAGACCCAGTACTTC. Amino acids: CSVAVAGVPQETQYF. The chain has TRBV29-1 and TRBJ2-5; D gene ambiguous. The CDR3 is 15 residues long. Germline V gives CDR1 SQVTM, CDR2 ANQGSEA. Trimming left V 4 bases short and J 1 base short, with 16 bases between.

This clonotype was seen more than once but under ten times. The CDR3 loop is CASTQRTGRHTGELFF. CDR3 DNA sequence: TGTGCCAGTACCCAACGGACAGGGCGTCACACCGGGGAGCTGTTTTTT. The chain couples TRBV19 to TRBJ2-2, with 8 bases aligning to TRBD1. Trimming at V came to 7 bases and at J to 3 bases, leaving 10 bases not matched to a gene. The CDR3 extends over 16 amino acids. CDR1 is LNHDA and CDR2 is SQIVND in the germline V gene (reference sequence).

This clonotype was detected only a few times. This chain connects TRBV7-6 to TRBJ2-5, with D tentatively TRBD2 (5 bases). CDR1 and CDR2 (germline): SGHVS, FNYEAQ. Trimming removed 3 bases from V and 1 base from J, with 9 bases in between. The CDR3 sequence is 14 residues long. The CDR3 DNA reads as TGTGCCAGCAGCTTGGCCGGGGTCCAAGAGACCCAGTACTTC. This sequence encodes CASSLAGVQETQYF. The full variable domain, completed using reference TRBV7-6 and TRBJ2-5, is GAGVSQSPRYKVTKRGQDVALRCDPISGHVSLYWYRQALGQGPEFLTYFNYEAQQDKSGLPNDRFSAERPEGSISTLTIQRTEQRDSAMYRCASSLAGVQETQYFGPGTRLLVL.

In this sample, this clonotype turned up a few times. This chain uses TRBV20-1 with TRBJ1-1; D is unclear. V was trimmed by 5 bases and J by 1 base, leaving 17 bases between them. Germline assignment: CDR1 DFQATT and CDR2 SNEGSKA (reference sequence). The CDR3 runs to 15 residues. The DNA for the CDR3 is TGCAGTGCTCCCAGCGTAAAGGCAGCGAACACTGAAGCTTTCTTT. Its protein product is CSAPSVKAANTEAFF.

The rearrangement uses TRBV12-3 or TRBV12-4 and TRBJ2-1, with 7 nucleotides matching TRBD1. The V segment lost 7 bases and the J segment 4 bases; nucleotides outside the gene matches: 10. CDR3 length: 15 amino acids. The CDR3 region is CASTRPGQPYNEQFF. The CDR3 DNA follows: TGTGCCAGCACCCGTCCGGGACAGCCTTACAATGAGCAGTTCTTC.

This clonotype appeared a few times. J is TRBJ2-1 and V is TRBV20-1, with 8 bases identical to TRBD2. The V and J ends lost 1 base and 12 bases, in that order; junction bases with no gene match: 11. This CDR3 contains 14 residues. Germline-derived CDR1 and CDR2 are DFQATT and SNEGSKA (reference sequence). The CDR3: CSARGQRLAKGQFF. CDR3 bases: TGCAGTGCTAGAGGTCAACGACTAGCGAAGGGGCAGTTCTTC.

V gene TRBV20-1 combines with J gene TRBJ1-2, with D unresolved. The CDR3 is 11 residues long. From germline, CDR1 is DFQATT and CDR2 SNEGSKA (reference sequence). Trimming pared 1 base from V and 7 bases from J, leaving 7 bases between. CDR3 DNA: TGCAGTGCTAGAGTCTTAAGTGGCTACACCTTC. Its protein is CSARVLSGYTF.

The chain combines TRBV7-2 with TRBJ2-1, with D possibly being TRBD2 (6 bases). This CDR3 is built from 17 residues. In germline, CDR1 is SGHTA, CDR2 FQGNSA. Trimming pared 2 bases from V and 2 bases from J, leaving 16 bases between. CDR3: CASSLSSRGNPYNEQFF. The CDR3, as DNA: TGTGCCAGCAGCTTAAGCTCGCGGGGTAATCCCTACAATGAGCAGTTCTTC. Based on the CDR3 plus reference TRBV7-2 and TRBJ2-1, the full variable domain is GAGVSQSPSNKVTEKGKDVELRCDPISGHTALYWYRQSLGQGLEFLIYFQGNSAPDKSGLPSDRFSAERTGGSVSTLTIQRTQQEDSAVYLCASSLSSRGNPYNEQFFGPGTRLTVL.